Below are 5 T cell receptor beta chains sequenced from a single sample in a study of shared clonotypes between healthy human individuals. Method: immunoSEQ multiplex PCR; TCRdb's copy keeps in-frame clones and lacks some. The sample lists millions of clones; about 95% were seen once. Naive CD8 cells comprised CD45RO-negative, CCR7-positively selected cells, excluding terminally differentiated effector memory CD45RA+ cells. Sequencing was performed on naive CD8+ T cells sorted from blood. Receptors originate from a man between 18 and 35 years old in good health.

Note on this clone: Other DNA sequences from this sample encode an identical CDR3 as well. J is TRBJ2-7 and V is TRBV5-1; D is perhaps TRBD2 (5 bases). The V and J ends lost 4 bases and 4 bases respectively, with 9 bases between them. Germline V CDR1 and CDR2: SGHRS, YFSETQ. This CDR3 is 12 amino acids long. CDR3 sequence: CASSPRGYEQYF. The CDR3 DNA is TGCGCCAGCAGCCCACGGGGTTACGAGCAGTACTTC.

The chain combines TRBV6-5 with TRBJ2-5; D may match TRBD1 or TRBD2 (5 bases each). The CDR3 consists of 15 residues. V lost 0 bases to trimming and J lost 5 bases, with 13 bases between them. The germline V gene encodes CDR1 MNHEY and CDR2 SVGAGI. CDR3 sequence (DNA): TGTGCCAGCAGTTACTCGAACGGGGCCTGGGAGACCCAGTACTTC. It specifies CASSYSNGAWETQYF.

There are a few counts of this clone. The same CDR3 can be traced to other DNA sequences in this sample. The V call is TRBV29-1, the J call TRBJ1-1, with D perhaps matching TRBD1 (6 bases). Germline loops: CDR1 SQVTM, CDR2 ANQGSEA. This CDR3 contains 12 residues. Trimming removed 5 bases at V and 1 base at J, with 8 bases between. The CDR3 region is CSVLQGNTEAFF. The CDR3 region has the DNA TGCAGCGTTTTACAGGGGAACACTGAAGCTTTCTTT.

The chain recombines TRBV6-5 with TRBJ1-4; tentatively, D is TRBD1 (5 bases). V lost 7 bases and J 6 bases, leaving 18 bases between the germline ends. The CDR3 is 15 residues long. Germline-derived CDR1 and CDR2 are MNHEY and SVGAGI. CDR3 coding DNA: TGTGCCAGCACAGTTACCCCAGGGAATTATGAAAAACTGTTTTTT. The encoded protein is CASTVTPGNYEKLFF.

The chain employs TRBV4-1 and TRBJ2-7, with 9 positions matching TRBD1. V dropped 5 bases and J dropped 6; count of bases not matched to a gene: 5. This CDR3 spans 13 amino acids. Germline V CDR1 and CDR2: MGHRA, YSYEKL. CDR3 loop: CASSLTGGFEQYF. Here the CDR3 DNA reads TGCGCCAGCAGCTTGACAGGGGGATTCGAGCAGTACTTC.